This note documents a single T cell receptor beta chain sequence. This sample's time point: sample taken at primary tumor resection. Whole RNA, which was extracted from tumor, nontumor lung tissue or frozen PBMC, was sequenced without any cell sorting. From germline, CDR1 is MDHEN and CDR2 SYDVKM. Trimming removed 1 base from V and 1 base from J, with 4 bases in between. The CDR3 is made up of 13 amino acids. These data are taken from a study of spatial heterogeneity in lung cancer. On the study more broadly: Consistent detection of more beta-chain than alpha-chain sequences was observed. In the raw reads, each unique TCR and UMI combination was present more than ten times on average.

TCR cDNA molecules each had a unique molecular identifier. TCRdb reprocessed the 5' RACE reads via MiXCR and lists one record per CDR3 protein. This table holds some 83,000 distinct CDR3 sequences, 15% to 20% found once. The rearrangement links TRBV28 to TRBJ2-5; D not resolved. This clonotype originated in a male donor with early-stage non-small cell lung cancer. The sequencing used PBMCs, collected at surgery. The CDR3 here is CASSLSVQETQYF. The CDR3 region has the DNA TGTGCCAGCAGTTTATCGGTCCAAGAGACCCAGTACTTC.